The clone carrying this T cell receptor (beta chain) was seen more than once but under ten times. Its cognate antigen is unknown. Looked up from germline, CDR1 is SGHKS and CDR2 is YYEKEE (reference sequence). The germline V and J ends were trimmed by 3 bases and 0 bases, with 10 bases remaining between them. CDR3 length: 16 amino acids. The entirety of the isolated RNA underwent reverse transcription, so expressed TCRB transcripts were sequenced. Profiling relied on immunoSEQ multiplex PCR, and the TCRdb table lists in-frame clones only, not all of them. This sample has 300,000 or so clones, with over 7% found just once. This sample is drawn from a study of beta chain features in type 1 diabetes. Findings of the study overall: Shorter TCRB CDR3s, moderately but significantly so, were found in Type 1 diabetes patients in all four CD4+ subsets. In cDNA sequencing, cells with high TCR expression could be over-represented.

Material for sequencing was central memory CD4+ T cells from blood. The TCR comes from a man under 40 with type 1 diabetes. This chain links TRBV5-5 with TRBJ2-6; the D call may be TRBD1 or TRBD2 (5 bases each). In DNA, the CDR3 is TGTGCCAGCAGCTCGGGACGCACCTCTGGGGCCAACGTCCTGACTTTC. Translation gives CASSSGRTSGANVLTF. Based on the CDR3 plus reference TRBV5-5 and TRBJ2-6, the full variable domain is DAGVTQSPTHLIKTRGQQVTLRCSPISGHKSVSWYQQVLGQGPQFIFQYYEKEERGRGNFPDRFSARQFPNYSSELNVNALLLGDSALYLCASSSGRTSGANVLTFGAGSRLTVL.